One sample yielded the 12 T cell receptor beta chains listed below, sequenced in a study of beta chain features in type 1 diabetes. The isolated RNA, all of it, was reverse transcribed, so expressed TCRB transcripts were what got sequenced. This table comes from immunoSEQ multiplex PCR, and its TCRdb copy is limited to in-frame clones, with some not included. The table lists under 800,000 clones, roughly 15% of them singletons. Sequencing used naive CD4+ T cells from blood. The source of these receptors is a man between 18 and 35 years old in good health.

This clone was detected a few times. Other DNA sequences in the same sample also yield this CDR3. The chain couples TRBV7-2 to TRBJ2-7; the D gene is possibly TRBD1 (5 bases). The V gene lost 1 base and the J gene lost 2 bases, with 9 bases spanning the gap. CDR1 is SGHTA, CDR2 FQGNSA, per germline. This CDR3 spans 14 amino acids. CDR3 in amino acids: CASSLEAGPYEQYF. The CDR3 region has the DNA TGTGCCAGCAGCTTAGAGGCAGGGCCCTACGAGCAGTACTTC.

The chain recombines TRBV2 with TRBJ2-1; 9 positions match TRBD2. J was trimmed by 7 bases and V by 3 bases; bases with no gene match: 4. Germline V gene lookup returns CDR1 SNHLY and CDR2 FYNNEI. The CDR3 covers 14 residues. The chain's CDR3 is CASSEISGGNEQFF. In nucleotides, the CDR3 is TGTGCCAGCAGTGAGATTAGCGGGGGTAATGAGCAGTTCTTC.

This clone was seen more than once but under ten times. This chain connects TRBV28 to TRBJ2-1; TRBD1 might be the D (5 bases). The V and J ends lost 3 bases and 5 bases respectively, with 23 bases between them. From germline, CDR1 is MDHEN and CDR2 SYDVKM. The CDR3 extends over 18 amino acids. In DNA form, the CDR3 reads TGTGCCAGCAGTTTGCAGTCAGGGTTGAGGACCGGAAACAATGAGCAGTTCTTC. Its translation is CASSLQSGLRTGNNEQFF.

This clone was counted a few times. In DNA form, the CDR3 reads TGTGCCAGCATCTTCCGGGCCGCGAACACTGAAGCTTTCTTT. Translating it yields CASIFRAANTEAFF. This chain joins TRBV28 and TRBJ1-1; D is uncertain. Germline CDR1 is MDHEN and CDR2 is SYDVKM. There are 14 residues in the CDR3. V shed 7 bases and J shed 1 base, with 13 bases lying between them.

A few counts support this clone. The V gene is TRBV5-1, the J gene TRBJ2-5, with D uncertain. The V end was cut by 5 bases, the J end by 2 bases, with 13 bases between. The length of the CDR3 is 14 residues. Per the germline V gene, CDR1 is SGHRS and CDR2 is YFSETQ. The CDR3 region is CASSSGPSQETQYF. The DNA for the CDR3 is TGCGCCAGCAGTAGTGGGCCATCACAAGAGACCCAGTACTTC.

The chain links TRBV9 to TRBJ2-1; D possibly corresponds to TRBD2 (6 bases). The CDR3 sequence is 14 residues long. With 4 bases removed from V and 9 bases from J, the gap between germline ends came to 17 bases. The germline gives CDR1 SGDLS, CDR2 YYNGEE. The CDR3 here is CASSQPGRGSEQFF. The CDR3 region has the DNA TGTGCCAGCAGCCAACCTGGGCGGGGCAGTGAGCAGTTCTTC.

The chain has TRBV19 and TRBJ2-5; D is tentatively TRBD1 or TRBD2 (6 bases each). The V end was cut by 5 bases, the J end by 14 bases, with 18 bases between. CDR3 size: 12 residues. Per the germline V gene, CDR1 is LNHDA and CDR2 is SQIVND (reference sequence). In nucleotides, the CDR3 is TGTGCCAGTAGTGTAATTGGGGGGCGTTGTTACTTC. Its translation is CASSVIGGRCYF.

This clone was counted between two and nine times. This rearrangement joins TRBV30 to TRBJ2-7; D is undetermined. From germline, CDR1 is GTSNPN and CDR2 SVGIG (reference sequence). This CDR3 is built from 17 residues. Trimming took 3 bases from V and 0 from J, leaving 21 bases between them. The DNA for the CDR3 is TGTGCCTGGAGCCCTAACCTCCATCGCAGGAGCTCCTACGAGCAGTACTTC. Residues: CAWSPNLHRRSSYEQYF. Variable domain in full (rest from reference TRBV30 and TRBJ2-7): SQTIHQWPATLVQPVGSPLSLECTVEGTSNPNLYWYRQAAGRGLQLLFYSVGIGQISSEVPQNLSASRPQDRQFILSSKKLLLSDSGFYLCAWSPNLHRRSSYEQYFGPGTRLTVT.

The rearrangement joins TRBV6-5 to TRBJ2-1; TRBD2 aligns across 8 bases. J lost 6 bases, V lost 8 bases, and 12 bases had no gene match. This CDR3 is built from 15 residues. CDR1 MNHEY and CDR2 SVGAGI come from the germline V gene. In nucleotides, the CDR3 is TGTGCCAGCCTCAAGGGCCGAGCGGGAGTCAATGAGCAGTTCTTC. It is translated as CASLKGRAGVNEQFF.

This clone was seen a few times. The J gene is TRBJ2-7, the V gene TRBV11-2; 7 bases line up with TRBD1. CDR3 length: 18 residues. CDR1 and CDR2 (germline): SGHAT, FQNNGV. The V gene end was trimmed by 5 bases and the J gene end by 2 bases; junction bases not matched to a gene: 18. Here the CDR3 reads CASSQRATGQVGAYEQYF. In nucleotides, the CDR3 is TGTGCCAGCAGCCAAAGGGCCACCGGACAGGTGGGGGCCTACGAGCAGTACTTC.

Only a few counts were recorded for this clone. The V and J genes are TRBV14 and TRBJ2-2; tentatively, D is TRBD2 (7 bases). Per the germline V gene, CDR1 is SGHDN and CDR2 is FVKESK. The CDR3 consists of 14 residues. The germline V and J ends were trimmed by 8 bases and 6 bases, with 16 bases remaining between them. The CDR3 region has the DNA TGTGCCAGCGCCAGGGGCGGGAGCCCCGGGGAGCTGTTTTTT. Amino acids: CASARGGSPGELFF.

This clone turned up a few times. This chain joins TRBV6-5 and TRBJ2-7; D gene ambiguous. The CDR3 loop spans 13 amino acids. Trimming stripped 6 bases from V and 2 bases from J, with 11 bases between. Germline V gene data show CDR1 as MNHEY and CDR2 as SVGAGI. This chain's CDR3 is CASSQLTAYEQYF. CDR3 bases: TGTGCCAGCAGCCAACTAACAGCCTACGAGCAGTACTTC.